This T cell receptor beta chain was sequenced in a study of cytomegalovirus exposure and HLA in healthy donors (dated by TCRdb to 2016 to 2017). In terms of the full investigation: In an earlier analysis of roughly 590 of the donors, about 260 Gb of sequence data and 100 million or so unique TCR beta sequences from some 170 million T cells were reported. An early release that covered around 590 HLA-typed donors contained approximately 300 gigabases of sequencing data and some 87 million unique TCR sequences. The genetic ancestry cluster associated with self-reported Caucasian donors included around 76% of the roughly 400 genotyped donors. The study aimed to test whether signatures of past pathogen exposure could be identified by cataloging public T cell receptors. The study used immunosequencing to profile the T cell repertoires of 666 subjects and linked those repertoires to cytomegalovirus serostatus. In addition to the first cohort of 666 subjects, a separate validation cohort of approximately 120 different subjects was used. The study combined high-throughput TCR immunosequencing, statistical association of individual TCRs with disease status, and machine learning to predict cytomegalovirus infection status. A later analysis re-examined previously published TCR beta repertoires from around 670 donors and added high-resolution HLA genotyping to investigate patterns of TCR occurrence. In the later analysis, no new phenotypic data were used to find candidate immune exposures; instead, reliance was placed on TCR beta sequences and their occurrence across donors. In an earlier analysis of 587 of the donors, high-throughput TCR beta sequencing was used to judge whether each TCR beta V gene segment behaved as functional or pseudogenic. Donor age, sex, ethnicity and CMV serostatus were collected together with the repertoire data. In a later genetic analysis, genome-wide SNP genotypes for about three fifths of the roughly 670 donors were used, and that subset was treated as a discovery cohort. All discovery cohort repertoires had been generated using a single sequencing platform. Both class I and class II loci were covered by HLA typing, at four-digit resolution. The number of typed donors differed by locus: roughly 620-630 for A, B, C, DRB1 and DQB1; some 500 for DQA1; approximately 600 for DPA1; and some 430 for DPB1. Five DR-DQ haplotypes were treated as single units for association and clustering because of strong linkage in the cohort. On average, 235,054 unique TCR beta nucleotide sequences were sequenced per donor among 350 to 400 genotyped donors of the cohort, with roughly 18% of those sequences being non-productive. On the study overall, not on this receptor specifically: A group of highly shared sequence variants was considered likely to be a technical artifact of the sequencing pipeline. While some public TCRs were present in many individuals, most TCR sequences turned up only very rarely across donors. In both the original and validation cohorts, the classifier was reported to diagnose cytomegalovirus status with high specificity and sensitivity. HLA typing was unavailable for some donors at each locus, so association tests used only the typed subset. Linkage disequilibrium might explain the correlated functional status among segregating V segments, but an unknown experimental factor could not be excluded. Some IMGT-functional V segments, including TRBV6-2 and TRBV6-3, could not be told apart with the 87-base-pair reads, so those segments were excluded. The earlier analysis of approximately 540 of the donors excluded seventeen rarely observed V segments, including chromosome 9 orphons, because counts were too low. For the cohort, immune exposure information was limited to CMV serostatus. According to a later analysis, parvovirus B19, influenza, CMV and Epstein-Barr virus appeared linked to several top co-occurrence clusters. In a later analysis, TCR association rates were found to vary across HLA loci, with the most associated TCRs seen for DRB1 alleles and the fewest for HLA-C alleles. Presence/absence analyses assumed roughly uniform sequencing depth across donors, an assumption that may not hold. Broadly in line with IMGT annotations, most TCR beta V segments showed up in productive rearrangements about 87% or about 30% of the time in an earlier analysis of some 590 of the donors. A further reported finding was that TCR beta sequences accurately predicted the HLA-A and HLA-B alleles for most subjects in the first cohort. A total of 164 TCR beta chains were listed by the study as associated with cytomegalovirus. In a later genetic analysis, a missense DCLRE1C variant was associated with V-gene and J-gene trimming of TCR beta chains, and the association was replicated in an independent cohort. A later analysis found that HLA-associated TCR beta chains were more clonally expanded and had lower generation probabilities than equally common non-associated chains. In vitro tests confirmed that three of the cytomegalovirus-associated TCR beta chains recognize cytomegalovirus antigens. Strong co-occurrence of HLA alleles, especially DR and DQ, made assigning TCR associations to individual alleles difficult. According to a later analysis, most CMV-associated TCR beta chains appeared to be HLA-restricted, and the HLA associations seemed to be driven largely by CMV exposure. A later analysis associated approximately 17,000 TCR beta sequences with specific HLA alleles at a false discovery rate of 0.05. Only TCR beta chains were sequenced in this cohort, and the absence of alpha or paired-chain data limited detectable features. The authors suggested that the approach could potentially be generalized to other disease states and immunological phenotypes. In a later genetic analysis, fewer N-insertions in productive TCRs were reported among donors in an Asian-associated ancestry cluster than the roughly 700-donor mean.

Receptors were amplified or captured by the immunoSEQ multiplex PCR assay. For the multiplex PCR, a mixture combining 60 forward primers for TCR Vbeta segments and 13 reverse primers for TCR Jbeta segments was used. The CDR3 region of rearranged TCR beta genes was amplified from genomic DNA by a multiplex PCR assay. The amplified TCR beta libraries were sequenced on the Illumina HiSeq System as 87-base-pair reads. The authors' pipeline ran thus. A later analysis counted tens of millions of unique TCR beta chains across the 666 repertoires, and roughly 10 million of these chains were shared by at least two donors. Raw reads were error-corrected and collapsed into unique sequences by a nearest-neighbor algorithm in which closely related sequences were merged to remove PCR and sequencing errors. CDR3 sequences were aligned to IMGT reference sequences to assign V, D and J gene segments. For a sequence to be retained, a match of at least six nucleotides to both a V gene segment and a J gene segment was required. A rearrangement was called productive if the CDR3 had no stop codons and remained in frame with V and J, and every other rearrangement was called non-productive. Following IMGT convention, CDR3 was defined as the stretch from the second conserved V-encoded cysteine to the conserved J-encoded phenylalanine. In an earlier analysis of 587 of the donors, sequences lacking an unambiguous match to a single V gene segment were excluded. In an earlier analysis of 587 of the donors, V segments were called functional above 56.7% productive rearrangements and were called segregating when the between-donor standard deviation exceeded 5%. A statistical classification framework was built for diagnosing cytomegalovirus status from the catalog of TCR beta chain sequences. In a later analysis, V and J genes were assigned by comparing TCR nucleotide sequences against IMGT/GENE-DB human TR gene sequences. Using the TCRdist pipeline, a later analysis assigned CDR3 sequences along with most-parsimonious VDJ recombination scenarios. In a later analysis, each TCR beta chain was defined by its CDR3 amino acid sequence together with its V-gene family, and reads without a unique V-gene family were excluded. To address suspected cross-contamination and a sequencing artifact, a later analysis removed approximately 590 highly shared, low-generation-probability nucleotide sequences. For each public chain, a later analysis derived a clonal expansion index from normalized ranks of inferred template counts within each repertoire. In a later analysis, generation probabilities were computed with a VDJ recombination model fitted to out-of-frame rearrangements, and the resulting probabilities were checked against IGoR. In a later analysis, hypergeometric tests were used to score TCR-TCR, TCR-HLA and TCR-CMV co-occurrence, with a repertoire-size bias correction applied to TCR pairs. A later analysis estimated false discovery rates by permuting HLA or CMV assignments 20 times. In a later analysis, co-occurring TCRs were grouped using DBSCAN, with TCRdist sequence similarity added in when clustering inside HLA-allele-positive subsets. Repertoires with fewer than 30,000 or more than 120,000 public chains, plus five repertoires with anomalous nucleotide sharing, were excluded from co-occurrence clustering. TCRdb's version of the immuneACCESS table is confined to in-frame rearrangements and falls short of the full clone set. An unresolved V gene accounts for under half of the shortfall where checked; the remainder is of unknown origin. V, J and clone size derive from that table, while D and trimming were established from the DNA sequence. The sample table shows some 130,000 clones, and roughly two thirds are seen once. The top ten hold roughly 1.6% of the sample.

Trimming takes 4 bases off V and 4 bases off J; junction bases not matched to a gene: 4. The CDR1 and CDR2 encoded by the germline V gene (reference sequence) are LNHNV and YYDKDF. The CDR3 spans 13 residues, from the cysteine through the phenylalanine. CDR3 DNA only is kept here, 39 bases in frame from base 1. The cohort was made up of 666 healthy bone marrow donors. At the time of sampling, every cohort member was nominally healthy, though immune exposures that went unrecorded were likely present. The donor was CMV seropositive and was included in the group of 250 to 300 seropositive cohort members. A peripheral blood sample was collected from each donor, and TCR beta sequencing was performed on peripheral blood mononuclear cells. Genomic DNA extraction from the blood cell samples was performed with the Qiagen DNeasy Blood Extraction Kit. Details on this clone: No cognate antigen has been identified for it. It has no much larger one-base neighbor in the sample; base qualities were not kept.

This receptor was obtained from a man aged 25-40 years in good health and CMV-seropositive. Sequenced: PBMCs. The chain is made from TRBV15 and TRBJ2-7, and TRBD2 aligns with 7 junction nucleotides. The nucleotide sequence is TGTGCCACCAGCACCGGGAGGTTTTACGAGCAGTACTTC. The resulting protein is CATSTGRFYEQYF.